This T cell receptor beta chain was sequenced during a study of post-analysis software for immune sequencing data. Study context: Some patients lacked subtype; others had relapsing-remitting, secondary progressive or progressive-relapsing disease. Study findings and constraints: In patients, about five TRBV segments were more frequent than in controls, with TRBV5-6, TRBV5-1 and TRBV20-1 among them. Samples sharing a preparation batch grouped tightly together when assessed by F measure.

The germline gives CDR1 SQVTM, CDR2 ANQGSEA. The CDR3 spans 13 residues. Concerning this clonotype itself: What it binds is unknown. Germline and junction disagree at one end, which may indicate a read error.

Presence of unique molecular identifiers characterized the TCR beta cDNA libraries. Using its own MiXCR run on the PCR reads, TCRdb lists one record per CDR3 protein. Of roughly 730,000 distinct CDR3 sequences listed, approximately 30% are singletons. Input material: blood. The chain has TRBV29-1 and TRBJ1-2; 11 nucleotides line up with TRBD1. This sequence originates from a girl under 18 with multiple sclerosis. DNA for the CDR3: TGCAGCGCGTGGGACAGGGGGAACTATAGCTACACCTTC. Protein product: CSAWDRGNYSYTF.